Listed below are T cell receptor beta chains from one sample, sequenced in a study of shared clonotypes between healthy human individuals. Sequencing used immunoSEQ multiplex PCR; TCRdb keeps in-frame clones, though not all of them. The sample consists of 2 million to 2.5 million clones, about 95% of them appearing once. Specimen: naive CD8+ T cells sorted from blood. These receptors all come from a man younger than 35 in good health. CDR3s leave out the opening cysteine and the closing phenylalanine or tryptophan. The order of the fields is CDR3 protein, V gene, CDR3 length, J gene.

CDR3 protein: ASSLSGAPYEQY
V gene: TRBV5-4
CDR3 length: 12
J gene: TRBJ2-7

CDR3 protein: ASSPKVVDTYEQY
V gene: TRBV4-1
CDR3 length: 13
J gene: TRBJ2-7

CDR3 protein: ASSLWVDPDTQY
V gene: TRBV7-2
CDR3 length: 12
J gene: TRBJ2-3

CDR3 protein: ATSKGAESSYEQY
V gene: TRBV15
CDR3 length: 13
J gene: TRBJ2-7

CDR3 protein: ASSVQSGTDTQY
V gene: TRBV9
CDR3 length: 12
J gene: TRBJ2-3

CDR3 protein: ASSQDLPSGRYEQY
V gene: TRBV4-1
CDR3 length: 14
J gene: TRBJ2-7

CDR3 protein: AWSTDYQPQH
V gene: TRBV30
CDR3 length: 10
J gene: TRBJ1-5

CDR3 protein: ASSYGLAGVGEQF
V gene: TRBV6-5
CDR3 length: 13
J gene: TRBJ2-1

CDR3 protein: ATSRGIPYEQY
V gene: TRBV15
CDR3 length: 11
J gene: TRBJ2-7

CDR3 protein: ASSSTNMDEQF
V gene: TRBV7-9
CDR3 length: 11
J gene: TRBJ2-1

CDR3 protein: ASSMGQGDYGYT
V gene: TRBV19
CDR3 length: 12
J gene: TRBJ1-2

CDR3 protein: ASSLDASYEQY
V gene: TRBV5-6
CDR3 length: 11
J gene: TRBJ2-7

CDR3 protein: SAASYEQY
V gene: TRBV20-1
CDR3 length: 8
J gene: TRBJ2-7

CDR3 protein: ATSTSGSYEQY
V gene: TRBV10-2
CDR3 length: 11
J gene: TRBJ2-7

CDR3 protein: ASSHGTATPDTQY
V gene: TRBV11-2
CDR3 length: 13
J gene: TRBJ2-3

CDR3 protein: SPRDGLHDEQF
V gene: TRBV29-1
CDR3 length: 11
J gene: TRBJ2-1

CDR3 protein: ASSLSLHNYEQY
V gene: TRBV27
CDR3 length: 12
J gene: TRBJ2-7

CDR3 protein: ASSLAQGASYEQY
V gene: TRBV7-9
CDR3 length: 13
J gene: TRBJ2-7

CDR3 protein: ASSDSFSNVLT
V gene: TRBV6-5
CDR3 length: 11
J gene: TRBJ2-6

CDR3 protein: ASSSSGLNTEAF
V gene: TRBV27
CDR3 length: 12
J gene: TRBJ1-1

CDR3 protein: ASSLDRVGETQY
V gene: TRBV27
CDR3 length: 12
J gene: TRBJ2-5

CDR3 protein: ASSPDRDYEQY
V gene: TRBV2
CDR3 length: 11
J gene: TRBJ2-7

CDR3 protein: ASSLTTSSYNEQF
V gene: TRBV7-2
CDR3 length: 13
J gene: TRBJ2-1

CDR3 protein: ASSVDSLSYNEQF
V gene: TRBV2
CDR3 length: 13
J gene: TRBJ2-1

CDR3 protein: ASSANLGGTGWEETQY
V gene: TRBV9
CDR3 length: 16
J gene: TRBJ2-5

CDR3 protein: ASSGTSGRVSSYNEQF
V gene: TRBV6-1
CDR3 length: 16
J gene: TRBJ2-1

CDR3 protein: ASSQVAGAADTQY
V gene: TRBV4-1
CDR3 length: 13
J gene: TRBJ2-3

CDR3 protein: ASSFIGTGGTEAF
V gene: TRBV7-9
CDR3 length: 13
J gene: TRBJ1-1

CDR3 protein: ASSPSVAYGYT
V gene: TRBV28
CDR3 length: 11
J gene: TRBJ1-2

CDR3 protein: ASSEPSRDTPMHPPDTQY
V gene: TRBV10-2
CDR3 length: 18
J gene: TRBJ2-3

CDR3 protein: AWSVGPYGYT
V gene: TRBV30
CDR3 length: 10
J gene: TRBJ1-2

CDR3 protein: ASSLDPVPPYEQY
V gene: TRBV11-3
CDR3 length: 13
J gene: TRBJ2-7

CDR3 protein: ASSFSSGGETQY
V gene: TRBV27
CDR3 length: 12
J gene: TRBJ2-5

CDR3 protein: ASTSDSYEQY
V gene: TRBV27
CDR3 length: 10
J gene: TRBJ2-7

CDR3 protein: ASSPIAGLTDTQY
V gene: TRBV11-2
CDR3 length: 13
J gene: TRBJ2-3

CDR3 protein: ASSEWTVTHYGYT
V gene: TRBV2
CDR3 length: 13
J gene: TRBJ1-2

CDR3 protein: ASSLTIAGAYEQY
V gene: TRBV28
CDR3 length: 13
J gene: TRBJ2-7

CDR3 protein: ASSQEGGRQGLAEQY
V gene: TRBV4-1
CDR3 length: 15
J gene: TRBJ2-7

CDR3 protein: ASTNSYEQY
V gene: TRBV25-1
CDR3 length: 9
J gene: TRBJ2-7

CDR3 protein: ASSDRQGDTDTQY
V gene: TRBV6-1
CDR3 length: 13
J gene: TRBJ2-3

CDR3 protein: ASSHPRLDGGSTEAF
V gene: TRBV2
CDR3 length: 15
J gene: TRBJ1-1

CDR3 protein: ASSIRGPTDTQY
V gene: TRBV6-5
CDR3 length: 12
J gene: TRBJ2-3

CDR3 protein: ASSPSGAGYEQY
V gene: TRBV9
CDR3 length: 12
J gene: TRBJ2-7

CDR3 protein: ASSQDGVQGDWEAF
V gene: TRBV4-1
CDR3 length: 14
J gene: TRBJ1-1

CDR3 protein: ASSQVGHYEQY
V gene: TRBV4-1
CDR3 length: 11
J gene: TRBJ2-7

CDR3 protein: ASRQGNTGELF
V gene: TRBV6-1
CDR3 length: 11
J gene: TRBJ2-2

CDR3 protein: ASSQETAEGYEQY
V gene: TRBV4-3
CDR3 length: 13
J gene: TRBJ2-7

CDR3 protein: ASSYSTGANEKLF
V gene: TRBV6-5
CDR3 length: 13
J gene: TRBJ1-4

CDR3 protein: ASSQGTVPYEQY
V gene: TRBV5-6
CDR3 length: 12
J gene: TRBJ2-7

CDR3 protein: ASSLEDAGSEQY
V gene: TRBV7-6
CDR3 length: 12
J gene: TRBJ2-7